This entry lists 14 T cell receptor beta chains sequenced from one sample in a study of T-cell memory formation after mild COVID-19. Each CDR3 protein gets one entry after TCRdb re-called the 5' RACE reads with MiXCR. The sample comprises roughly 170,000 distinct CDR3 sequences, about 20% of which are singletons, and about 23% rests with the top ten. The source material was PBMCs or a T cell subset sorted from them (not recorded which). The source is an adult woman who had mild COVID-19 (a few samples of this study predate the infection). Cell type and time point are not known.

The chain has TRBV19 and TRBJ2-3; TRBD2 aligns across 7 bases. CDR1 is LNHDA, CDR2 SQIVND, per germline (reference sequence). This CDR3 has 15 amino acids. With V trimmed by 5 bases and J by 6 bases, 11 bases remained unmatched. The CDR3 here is CASSFLAAAGDTQYF. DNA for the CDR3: TGTGCCAGTAGTTTCCTAGCGGCCGCGGGGGATACGCAGTATTTT.

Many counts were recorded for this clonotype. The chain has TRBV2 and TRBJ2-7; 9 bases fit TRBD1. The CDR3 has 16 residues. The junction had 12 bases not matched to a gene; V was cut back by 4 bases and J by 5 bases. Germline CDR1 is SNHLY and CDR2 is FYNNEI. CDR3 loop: CASSAGQGNLIHEQYF. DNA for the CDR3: TGTGCCAGCAGTGCGGGACAGGGCAACCTAATCCACGAGCAGTACTTC.

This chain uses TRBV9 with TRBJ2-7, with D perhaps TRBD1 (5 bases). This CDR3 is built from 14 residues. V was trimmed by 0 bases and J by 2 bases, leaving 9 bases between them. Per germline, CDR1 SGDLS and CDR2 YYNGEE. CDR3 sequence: CASSVEVGPYEQYF. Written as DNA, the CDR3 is TGTGCCAGCAGCGTAGAGGTGGGGCCCTACGAGCAGTACTTC.

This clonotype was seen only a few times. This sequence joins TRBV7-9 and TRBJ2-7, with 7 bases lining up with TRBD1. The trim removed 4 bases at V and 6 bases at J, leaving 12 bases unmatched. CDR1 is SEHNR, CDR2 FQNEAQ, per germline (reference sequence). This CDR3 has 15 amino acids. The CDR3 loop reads CASSSQTRTGGEQYF. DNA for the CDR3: TGTGCCAGCAGCTCCCAAACGCGGACAGGAGGCGAGCAGTACTTC.

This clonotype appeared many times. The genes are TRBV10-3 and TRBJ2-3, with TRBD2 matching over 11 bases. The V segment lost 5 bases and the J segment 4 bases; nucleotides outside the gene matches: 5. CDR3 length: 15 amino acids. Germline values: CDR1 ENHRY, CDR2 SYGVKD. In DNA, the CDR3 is TGTGCCATCAGTTATAGCGGGGGGGCCTCAGATACGCAGTATTTT. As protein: CAISYSGGASDTQYF.

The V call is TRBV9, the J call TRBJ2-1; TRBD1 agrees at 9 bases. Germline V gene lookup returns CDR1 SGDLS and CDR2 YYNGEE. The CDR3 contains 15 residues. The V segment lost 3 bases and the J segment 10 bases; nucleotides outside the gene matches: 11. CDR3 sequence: CASSAPDRGWREQFF. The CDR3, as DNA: TGTGCCAGCAGCGCCCCGGACAGGGGCTGGAGGGAGCAGTTCTTC.

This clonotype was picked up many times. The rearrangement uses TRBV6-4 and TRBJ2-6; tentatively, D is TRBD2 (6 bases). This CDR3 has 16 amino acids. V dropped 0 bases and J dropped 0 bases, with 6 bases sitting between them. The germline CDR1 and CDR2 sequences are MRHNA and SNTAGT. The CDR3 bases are TGTGCCAGCAGTGACTCGACTAGCTCTGGGGCCAACGTCCTGACTTTC. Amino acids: CASSDSTSSGANVLTF.

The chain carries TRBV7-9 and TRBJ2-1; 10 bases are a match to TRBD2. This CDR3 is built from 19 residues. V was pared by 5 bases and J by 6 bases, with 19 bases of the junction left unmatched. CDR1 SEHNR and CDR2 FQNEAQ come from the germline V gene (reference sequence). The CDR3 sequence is CASSARQGRIAGGSNEQFF. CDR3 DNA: TGTGCCAGCAGCGCAAGACAGGGTCGGATAGCGGGGGGCAGCAATGAGCAGTTCTTC.

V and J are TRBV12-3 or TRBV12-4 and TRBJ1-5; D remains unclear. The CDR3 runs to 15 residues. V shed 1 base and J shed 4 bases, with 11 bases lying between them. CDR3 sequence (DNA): TGTGCCAGCAGTTTAGGGGGTCGCAGAAATCAGCCCCAGCATTTT. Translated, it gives CASSLGGRRNQPQHF.

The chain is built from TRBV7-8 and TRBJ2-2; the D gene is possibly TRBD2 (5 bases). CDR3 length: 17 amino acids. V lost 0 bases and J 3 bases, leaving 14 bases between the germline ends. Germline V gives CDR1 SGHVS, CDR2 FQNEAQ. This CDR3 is CASSLAPGGRDTGELFF. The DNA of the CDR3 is TGTGCCAGCAGCTTAGCGCCGGGCGGGCGGGACACCGGGGAGCTGTTTTTT.

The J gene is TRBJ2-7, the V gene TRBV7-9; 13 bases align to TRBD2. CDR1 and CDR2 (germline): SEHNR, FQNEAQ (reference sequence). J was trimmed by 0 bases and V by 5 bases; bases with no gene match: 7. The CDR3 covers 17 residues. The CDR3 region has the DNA TGTGCCAGCAGCCTTCTCGGGACTAGCGGGACCTCCTACGAGCAGTACTTC. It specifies CASSLLGTSGTSYEQYF.

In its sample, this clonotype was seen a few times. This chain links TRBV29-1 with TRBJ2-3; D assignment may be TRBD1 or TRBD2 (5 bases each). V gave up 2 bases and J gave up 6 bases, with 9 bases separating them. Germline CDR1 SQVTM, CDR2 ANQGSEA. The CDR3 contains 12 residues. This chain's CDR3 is CSVEPGTDTQYF. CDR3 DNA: TGCAGCGTTGAACCCGGGACGGATACGCAGTATTTT.

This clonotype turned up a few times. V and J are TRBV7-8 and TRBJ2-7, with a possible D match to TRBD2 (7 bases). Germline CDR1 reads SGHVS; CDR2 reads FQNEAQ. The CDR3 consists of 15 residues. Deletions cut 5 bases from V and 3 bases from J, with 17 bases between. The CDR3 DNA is TGTGCCAGCAGCGGGCAGGGGAGGGGATACTACGAGCAGTACTTC. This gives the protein CASSGQGRGYYEQYF.

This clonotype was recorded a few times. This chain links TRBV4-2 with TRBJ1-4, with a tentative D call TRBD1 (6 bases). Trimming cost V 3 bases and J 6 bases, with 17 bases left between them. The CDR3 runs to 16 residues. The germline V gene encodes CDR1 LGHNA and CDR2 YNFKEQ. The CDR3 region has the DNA TGTGCCAGCAGCCAGGACCTAGGACAGTGGGATGAAAAACTGTTTTTT. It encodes CASSQDLGQWDEKLFF.